This is a list of T cell receptor beta chains from one sample in a study of OX40 agonist ivuxolimab in advanced cancers. Clones were read by immunoSEQ multiplex PCR, and TCRdb kept only the in-frame ones, dropping some. The table has around 83,000 clones, roughly nine tenths seen once. The source was CD4+ or CD8+ T cells sorted from blood, collected in a trial of the OX40 agonist ivuxolimab. The receptors were gathered from an adult with an advanced solid tumor such as melanoma, head and neck, liver or kidney cancer. CDR3s include the opening cysteine and the closing phenylalanine or tryptophan. The order of the fields is D gene, clone size, J gene, V gene, CDR3 protein, CDR3 DNA. The D gene is left open where the match is weak. Expanded clones get a size class; other rows say once, few or many, or leave the size out.

d_gene: NA; abundance: NA; j_gene: TRBJ2-2; v_gene: TRBV5-4; CDR3aa: CASSAETGELFF; CDR3nt: TGTGCCAGCAGCGCCGAGACCGGGGAGCTGTTTTTT
d_gene: NA; abundance: NA; j_gene: TRBJ1-5; v_gene: TRBV10-3; CDR3aa: CAISTQGNQPQHF; CDR3nt: TGTGCCATCAGTACCCAGGGGAATCAGCCCCAGCATTTT
d_gene: NA; abundance: NA; j_gene: TRBJ1-2; v_gene: TRBV5-1; CDR3aa: CASSQGAGQDGYTF; CDR3nt: TGCGCCAGCAGTCAAGGAGCGGGGCAGGATGGCTACACCTTC
d_gene: TRBD1; abundance: NA; j_gene: TRBJ1-2; v_gene: TRBV19; CDR3aa: CASKRTGILIYGYTF; CDR3nt: TGTGCCAGTAAGAGGACAGGAATTCTTATCTATGGCTACACCTTC
d_gene: NA; abundance: NA; j_gene: TRBJ1-2; v_gene: TRBV11-2; CDR3aa: CASSSTGTYGYTF; CDR3nt: TGTGCCAGCAGCTCCACCGGAACCTATGGCTACACCTTC
d_gene: NA; abundance: NA; j_gene: TRBJ2-7; v_gene: TRBV28; CDR3aa: CASSLIAGDEQYF; CDR3nt: TGTGCCAGCAGCTTGATAGCCGGGGACGAGCAGTACTTC
d_gene: NA; abundance: NA; j_gene: TRBJ1-3; v_gene: TRBV4-1; CDR3aa: CASSQGGGRVGNTIYF; CDR3nt: TGCGCCAGCAGCCAAGGGGGGGGGCGCGTTGGAAACACCATATATTTT
d_gene: NA; abundance: NA; j_gene: TRBJ2-3; v_gene: TRBV30; CDR3aa: CAWNYWRASEDTQYF; CDR3nt: TGTGCCTGGAACTATTGGCGGGCGTCGGAAGATACGCAGTATTTT
d_gene: NA; abundance: few; j_gene: TRBJ2-7; v_gene: TRBV19; CDR3aa: CASSTSGGAFEQYF; CDR3nt: TGTGCCAGTAGTACCTCGGGGGGCGCGTTCGAGCAGTACTTC
d_gene: NA; abundance: NA; j_gene: TRBJ2-1; v_gene: TRBV29-1; CDR3aa: CSVEVGSSYNEQFF; CDR3nt: TGCAGCGTTGAAGTCGGGAGCTCCTACAATGAGCAGTTCTTC
d_gene: NA; abundance: NA; j_gene: TRBJ2-5; v_gene: TRBV30; CDR3aa: CAWSLWVMRSQGGKETQYF; CDR3nt: TGTGCCTGGAGTCTCTGGGTTATGCGATCCCAGGGTGGGAAAGAGACCCAGTACTTC
d_gene: NA; abundance: NA; j_gene: TRBJ2-2; v_gene: TRBV2; CDR3aa: CASSELLSGAGELFF; CDR3nt: TGTGCCAGCAGTGAACTTCTTAGCGGCGCCGGGGAGCTGTTTTTT
d_gene: TRBD1; abundance: NA; j_gene: TRBJ2-3; v_gene: TRBV28; CDR3aa: CASSRGQVEADTQYF; CDR3nt: TGTGCCAGCAGCCGGGGACAGGTAGAGGCAGATACGCAGTATTTT
d_gene: NA; abundance: NA; j_gene: TRBJ2-2; v_gene: TRBV6-1; CDR3aa: CASRSGWVAGELFF; CDR3nt: TGTGCCAGCAGGAGCGGGTGGGTCGCCGGGGAGCTGTTTTTT
d_gene: NA; abundance: NA; j_gene: TRBJ1-3; v_gene: TRBV6-6; CDR3aa: CASSYLSGNTIYF; CDR3nt: TGTGCCAGCAGTTACCTCTCTGGAAACACCATATATTTT